The present TCR beta chain was sequenced within a study of T cell responses to AZD1222 COVID-19 vaccine. The study's findings and limits: Spike-specific TCRs gained breadth and depth after people received two AZD1222 doses. AZD1222 recipients seropositive at baseline numbered only five to seven. The donors showed a predominance of white British ancestry and of females, with possible underestimation of clonal diversity. The peak T cell response came first, and repertoires were sampled only after it.

Concerning this clone itself: The antigen remains unidentified.

Germline CDR1 and CDR2: SGHKS and YYEKEE (reference sequence). Trimming pared 0 bases from V and 0 bases from J, leaving 10 bases between. This CDR3 region has 16 residues. Sequenced by immunoSEQ multiplex PCR; TCRdb stores in-frame clones only, minus some. The data show roughly 50,000 clones, with about 91% seen just once and roughly 5.3% held by the top ten. The TCR originated in an adult who received the AZD1222 COVID-19 vaccine. The source material was peripheral blood, sampled 28 days after the second AZD1222 dose. The chain uses TRBV5-5 and TRBJ1-5; tentatively, D is TRBD1 (5 bases). The DNA for the CDR3 is TGTGCCAGCAGCTTGGCCCCAGGGACTAGCAATCAGCCCCAGCATTTT. Translating it yields CASSLAPGTSNQPQHF.